The rows below give T cell receptor beta chains drawn from one sample of a study of cytomegalovirus exposure and HLA in healthy donors. Data came from immunoSEQ multiplex PCR; TCRdb stores just in-frame clones and leaves some out. The top ten hold over 1% of the sample, which has about 190,000 clones, about 87% seen once. The specimen sequenced was PBMCs. These receptor sequences come from a man between 25 and 39 years old in good health and CMV-seronegative. CDR3s include the opening cysteine and the closing phenylalanine or tryptophan. The order of the fields is clone size, J gene, V gene, D gene, CDR3 protein, CDR3 DNA. The D gene is left open where the match is weak. Not every row has a clone size; where given, it reads once, few, many or a size class.

>NA|TRBJ1-2|TRBV28|NA
CASSPWGQQDYGYTF
TGTGCCAGCAGCCCCTGGGGACAACAGGACTATGGCTACACCTTC
>NA|TRBJ2-5|TRBV9|NA
CASSVGALPLQETQYF
TGTGCCAGCAGCGTAGGGGCCCTCCCCCTCCAAGAGACCCAGTACTTC
>NA|TRBJ2-1|TRBV2|NA
CASTEGGDPSYNEQFF
TGTGCCAGCACCGAAGGGGGGGACCCATCCTACAATGAGCAGTTCTTC
>NA|TRBJ1-1|TRBV19|NA
CASSIDSGVTEAFF
TGTGCCAGTAGTATAGACTCAGGGGTCACTGAAGCTTTCTTT
>NA|TRBJ1-3|TRBV19|NA
CASSGGRSGNTIYF
TGTGCCAGTAGCGGAGGAAGATCTGGAAACACCATATATTTT
>NA|TRBJ1-2|TRBV30|NA
CAWRYSGGLGYTF
TGTGCCTGGAGATATTCAGGAGGCCTGGGCTACACCTTC
>NA|TRBJ2-3|TRBV4-1|NA
CASSRNRQRSTDTQYF
TGCGCCAGCAGCCGGAACCGACAGCGTAGCACAGATACGCAGTATTTT
>NA|TRBJ2-7|TRBV18|NA
CASSPWRGRSEEQYF
TGTGCCAGCTCACCATGGAGGGGTAGGTCGGAAGAGCAGTACTTC
>once|TRBJ1-4|TRBV19|NA
CASSKPRGTNEKLFF
TGTGCCAGTAGTAAACCCAGGGGAACTAATGAAAAACTGTTTTTT
>NA|TRBJ1-1|TRBV19|TRBD1
CASSRAGTANTEAFF
TGTGCCAGTAGTAGGGCCGGGACAGCGAACACTGAAGCTTTCTTT
>NA|TRBJ2-1|TRBV5-4|TRBD2
CASSPTRTSGNYNEQFF
TGTGCCAGCAGCCCGACGAGGACTAGCGGGAACTACAATGAGCAGTTCTTC
>NA|TRBJ2-7|TRBV7-8|NA
CASSLASPPYEQYF
TGTGCCAGCAGCTTAGCAAGCCCCCCCTACGAGCAGTACTTC
>NA|TRBJ2-1|TRBV28|NA
CASSRRGSSLNEQFF
TGTGCCAGCAGTCGCCGGGGTTCGAGCTTGAATGAGCAGTTCTTC
>NA|TRBJ2-7|TRBV11-2|TRBD1
CASSLPGQSYEQYF
TGTGCCAGCAGCTTGCCGGGACAGTCCTACGAGCAGTACTTC
>NA|TRBJ2-7|TRBV7-8|TRBD1
CASSTLRTGQNLYEQYF
TGTGCCAGCAGCACCCTTCGAACGGGACAGAACTTGTACGAGCAGTACTTC
>NA|TRBJ1-1|TRBV7-6|NA
CASSEEPSHTEAFF
TGTGCCAGCAGCGAGGAGCCTTCTCACACTGAAGCTTTCTTT